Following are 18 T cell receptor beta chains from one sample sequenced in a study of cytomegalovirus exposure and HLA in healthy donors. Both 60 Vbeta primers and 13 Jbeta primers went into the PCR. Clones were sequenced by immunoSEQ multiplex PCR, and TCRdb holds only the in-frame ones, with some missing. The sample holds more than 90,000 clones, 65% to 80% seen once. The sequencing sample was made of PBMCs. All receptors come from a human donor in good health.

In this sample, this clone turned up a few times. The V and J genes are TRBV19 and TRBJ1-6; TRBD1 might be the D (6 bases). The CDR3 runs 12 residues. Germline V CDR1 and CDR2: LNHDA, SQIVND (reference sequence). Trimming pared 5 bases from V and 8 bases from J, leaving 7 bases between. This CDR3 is CASSYRDSPLHF. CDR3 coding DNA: TGTGCCAGTAGTTACAGGGATTCACCCCTCCACTTT.

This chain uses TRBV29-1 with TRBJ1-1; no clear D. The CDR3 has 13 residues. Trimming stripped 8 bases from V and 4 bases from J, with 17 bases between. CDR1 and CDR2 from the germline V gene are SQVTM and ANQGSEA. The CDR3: CSTRTREGTEAFF. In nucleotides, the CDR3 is TGCAGCACACGGACCCGAGAGGGCACTGAAGCTTTCTTT.

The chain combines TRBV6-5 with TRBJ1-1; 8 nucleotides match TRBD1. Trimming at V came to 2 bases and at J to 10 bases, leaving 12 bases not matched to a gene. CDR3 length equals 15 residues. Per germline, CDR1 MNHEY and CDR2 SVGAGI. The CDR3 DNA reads TGTGCCAGCAGTTACAGACCTCAGGGGGCTTCGGTAGCTTTCTTT. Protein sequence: CASSYRPQGASVAFF.

The CDR3 DNA follows: TGCGCCAGCAGCGCGACAGGTGGCCAAGAGACCCAGTACTTC. Protein sequence: CASSATGGQETQYF. The chain uses TRBV5-1 and TRBJ2-5, with a possible D match to TRBD1 (6 bases). This CDR3 comprises 14 residues. The V gene lost 4 bases and the J gene lost 1 base, with 11 bases spanning the gap. Per germline, CDR1 SGHRS and CDR2 YFSETQ.

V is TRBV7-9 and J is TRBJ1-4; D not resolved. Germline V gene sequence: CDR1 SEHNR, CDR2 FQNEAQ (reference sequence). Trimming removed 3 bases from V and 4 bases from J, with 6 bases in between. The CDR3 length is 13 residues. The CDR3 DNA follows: TGTGCCAGCAGCTTTAGCAGTAATGAAAAACTGTTTTTT. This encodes CASSFSSNEKLFF. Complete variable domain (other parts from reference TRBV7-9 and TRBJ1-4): DTGVSQNPRHKITKRGQNVTFRCDPISEHNRLYWYRQTLGQGPEFLTYFQNEAQLEKSRLLSDRFSAERPKGSFSTLEIQRTEQGDSAMYLCASSFSSNEKLFFGSGTQLSVL.

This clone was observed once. The CDR3: CASTRGINEKLFF. The CDR3 DNA follows: TGCGCCAGCACCCGGGGGATTAATGAAAAACTGTTTTTT. The J gene is TRBJ1-4, the V gene TRBV5-1; D is possibly TRBD1 (5 bases). Trimming left V 6 bases short and J 4 bases short, with 10 bases between. Germline CDR1 is SGHRS and CDR2 is YFSETQ. The CDR3 loop spans 13 amino acids.

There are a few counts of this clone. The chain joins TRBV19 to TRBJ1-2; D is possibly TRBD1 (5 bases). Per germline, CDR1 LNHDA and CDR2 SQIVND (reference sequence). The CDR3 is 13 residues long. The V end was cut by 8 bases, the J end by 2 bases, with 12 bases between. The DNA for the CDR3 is TGTGCCAGTTATGACAGACCCAACTATGGCTACACCTTC. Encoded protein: CASYDRPNYGYTF.

CDR3 nucleotides: TGTGCCAGTAGTCCCCGGGGGGAGCGGGGAACAGATACGCAGTATTTT. Its protein product is CASSPRGERGTDTQYF. The chain carries TRBV19 and TRBJ2-3; 7 nucleotides match TRBD2. The CDR3 runs 16 residues. Losses at the gene ends were 5 bases for V and 3 bases for J; bases not matched to a gene: 11. Germline CDR1 is LNHDA and CDR2 is SQIVND (reference sequence).

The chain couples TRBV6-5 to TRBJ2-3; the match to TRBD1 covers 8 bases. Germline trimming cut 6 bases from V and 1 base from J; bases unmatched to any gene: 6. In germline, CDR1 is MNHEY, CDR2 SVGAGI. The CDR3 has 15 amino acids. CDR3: CASRSLGQGTDTQYF. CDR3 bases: TGTGCCAGCAGATCTTTGGGACAGGGCACAGATACGCAGTATTTT.

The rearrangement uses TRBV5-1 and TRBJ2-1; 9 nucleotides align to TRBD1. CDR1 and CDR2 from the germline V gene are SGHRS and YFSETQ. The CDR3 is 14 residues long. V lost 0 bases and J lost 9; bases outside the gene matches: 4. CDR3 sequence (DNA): TGCGCCAGCAGCTTGGCACAGGGGGCCGGTGAGCAGTTCTTC. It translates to CASSLAQGAGEQFF.

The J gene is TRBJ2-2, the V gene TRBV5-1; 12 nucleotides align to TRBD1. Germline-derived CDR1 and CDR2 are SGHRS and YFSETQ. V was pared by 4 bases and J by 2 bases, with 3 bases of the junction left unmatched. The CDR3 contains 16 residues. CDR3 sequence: CASSPGTGGNTGELFF. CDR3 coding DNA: TGCGCCAGCAGCCCGGGGACAGGGGGCAACACCGGGGAGCTGTTTTTT.

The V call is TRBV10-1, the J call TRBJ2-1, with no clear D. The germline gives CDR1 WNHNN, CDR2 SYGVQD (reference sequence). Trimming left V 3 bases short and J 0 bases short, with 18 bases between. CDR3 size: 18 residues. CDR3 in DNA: TGCGCCAGCAGTGAATTGTCTGGAAGACTGAGCTCCTACAATGAGCAGTTCTTC. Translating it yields CASSELSGRLSSYNEQFF.

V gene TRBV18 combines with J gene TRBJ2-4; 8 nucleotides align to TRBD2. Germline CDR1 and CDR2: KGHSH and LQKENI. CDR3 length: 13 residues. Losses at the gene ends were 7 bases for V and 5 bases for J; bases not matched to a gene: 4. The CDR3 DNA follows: TGTGCCAGCTTCGGGGGGGGCGAAAACATTCAGTACTTC. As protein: CASFGGGENIQYF.

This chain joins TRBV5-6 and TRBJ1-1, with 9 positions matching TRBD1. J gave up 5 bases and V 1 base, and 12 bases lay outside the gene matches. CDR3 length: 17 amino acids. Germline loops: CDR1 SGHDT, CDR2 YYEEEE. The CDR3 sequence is CASSLNNGQGKRTEAFF. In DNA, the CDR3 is TGTGCCAGCAGCTTGAATAACGGACAGGGGAAGAGGACTGAAGCTTTCTTT.

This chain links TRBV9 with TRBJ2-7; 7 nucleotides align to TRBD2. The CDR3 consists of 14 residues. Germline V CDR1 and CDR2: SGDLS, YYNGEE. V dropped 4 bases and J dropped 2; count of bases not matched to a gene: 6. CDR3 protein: CASSPGTTTYEQYF. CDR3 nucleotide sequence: TGTGCCAGCAGCCCTGGGACTACCACCTACGAGCAGTACTTC.

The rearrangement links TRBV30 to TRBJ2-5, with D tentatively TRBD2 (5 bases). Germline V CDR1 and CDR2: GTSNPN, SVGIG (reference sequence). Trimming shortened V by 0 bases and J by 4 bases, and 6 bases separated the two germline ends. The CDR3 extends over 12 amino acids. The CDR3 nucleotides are TGTGCCTGGAGTGTAGGAGGAGAGACCCAGTACTTC. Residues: CAWSVGGETQYF.

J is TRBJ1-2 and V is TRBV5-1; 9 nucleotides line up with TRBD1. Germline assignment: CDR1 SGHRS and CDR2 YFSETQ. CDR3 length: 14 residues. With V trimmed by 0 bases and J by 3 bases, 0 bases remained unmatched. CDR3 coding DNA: TGCGCCAGCAGCTTGGGGACAGGGGACTATGGCTACACCTTC. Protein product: CASSLGTGDYGYTF.

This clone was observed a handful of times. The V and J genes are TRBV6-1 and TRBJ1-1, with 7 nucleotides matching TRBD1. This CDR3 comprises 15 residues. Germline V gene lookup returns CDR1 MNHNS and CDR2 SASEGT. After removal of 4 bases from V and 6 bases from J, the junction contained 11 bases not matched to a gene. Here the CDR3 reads CASSAIQGVGSEAFF. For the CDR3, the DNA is TGTGCCAGCAGTGCTATTCAGGGGGTCGGATCTGAAGCTTTCTTT.